The 16 T cell receptor beta chains reported below all come from one sample, sequenced in a study of Graves' ophthalmopathy and Graves' hyperthyroidism. The authors amplified TCR beta CDR3 regions, and they did so from RNA transcripts for repertoire sequencing. Second-round multiplex PCR came after a first-round RT-PCR that employed HTBI primers. TCRdb fed the multiplex PCR reads into MiXCR, producing one record per CDR3 protein. The repertoire holds roughly 50,000 distinct CDR3 sequences, with about 50% as singletons. Source material: peripheral blood. These TCRs come from an adult man with Graves' ophthalmopathy.

The sample holds a few counts of this clonotype. In DNA, the CDR3 is TGTGCCAGCCGGGGGGGACTAGCGGGAGTGAATGAGCAGTTCTTC. Protein: CASRGGLAGVNEQFF. The rearrangement links TRBV6-1 to TRBJ2-1, with 14 nucleotides matching TRBD2. The V gene's germline CDR1 is MNHNS and CDR2 SASEGT. The CDR3 consists of 15 residues. With V trimmed by 8 bases and J by 7 bases, 7 bases remained unmatched.

Many counts were recorded for this clonotype. The V and J genes are TRBV28 and TRBJ2-2; D is ambiguous. Germline CDR1 reads MDHEN; CDR2 reads SYDVKM. The CDR3 has 13 residues. The DNA for the CDR3 is TGTGCTATAGGAAGCCGTCTCGCCGGGGAGCTGTTTTTT. Translation gives CAIGSRLAGELFF.

This clonotype was seen many times. The V call is TRBV20-1, the J call TRBJ1-2; D call uncertain. The CDR3 has 14 amino acids. Germline V lookup: CDR1 DFQATT, CDR2 SNEGSKA (reference sequence). V was cut by 6 bases and J by 1 base, with 15 bases left in between. The CDR3 is CSAREAGYNYGYTF. The CDR3 DNA reads TGCAGTGCGAGGGAAGCGGGATATAACTATGGCTACACCTTC.

This clonotype was detected only a few times. A much more abundant neighbour one base away suggests this may be a read error. The chain recombines TRBV5-4 with TRBJ2-3, with 8 bases that match TRBD1. This CDR3 region has 16 residues. V shed 4 bases and J 5 bases; nucleotides not matched to a gene: 12. Germline V gene sequence: CDR1 SGHNT, CDR2 YYREEE (reference sequence). The chain's CDR3 is CASSATSRGHGDTQYF. The CDR3 DNA follows: TGTGCCAGCAGCGCTACTAGCAGGGGGCATGGAGATACGCAGTATTTT.

The V call is TRBV5-1, the J call TRBJ2-3, with 13 positions matching TRBD2. The germline V gene encodes CDR1 SGHRS and CDR2 YFSETQ. The J segment lost 2 bases and the V segment lost 8 bases, leaving 8 bases of the junction unmatched. The CDR3 has 16 residues. CDR3 sequence (DNA): TGCGCCAGTTATCCGGGACTAGCGGGGAACACAGATACGCAGTATTTT. It is translated as CASYPGLAGNTDTQYF.

The CDR3 coding sequence is TGTGCCAGCAGCCAAGTAGGGGCTAGGAACGGCTACACCTTC. Translated, it gives CASSQVGARNGYTF. This chain uses TRBV14 with TRBJ1-2; TRBD1 might be the D (5 bases). Germline CDR1 is SGHDN and CDR2 is FVKESK. V shed 1 base and J shed 8 bases, with 14 bases lying between them. The CDR3 totals 14 residues.

This clonotype was observed a handful of times. This sequence joins TRBV18 and TRBJ1-5; D gene ambiguous. This CDR3 is 14 amino acids long. Germline loops: CDR1 KGHSH, CDR2 LQKENI. Trimming shortened V by 5 bases and J by 0 bases, and 8 bases separated the two germline ends. The CDR3 region is CASSWQNSNQPQHF. In DNA form, the CDR3 reads TGTGCCAGCTCATGGCAGAATAGCAATCAGCCCCAGCATTTT.

This clonotype was counted between two and nine times. The CDR3 DNA is TGCAGTGCTTCGGGACAGGGGCCGGACGAGCAGTACTTC. This encodes CSASGQGPDEQYF. The rearrangement uses TRBV20-1 and TRBJ2-7; 10 bases are a match to TRBD1. This CDR3 comprises 13 residues. The germline CDR1 and CDR2 sequences are DFQATT and SNEGSKA (reference sequence). V lost 5 bases and J lost 5; bases outside the gene matches: 6.

A word on this clonotype: At one end the junction does not follow the germline gene, possibly because of a read error. The chain combines TRBV7-6 with TRBJ2-7, with a weak D call TRBD2 (6 bases). This CDR3 has 16 amino acids. Germline values: CDR1 SGHVS, CDR2 FNYEAQ. CDR3 residues: CGSSLGLLAGPYEQYF. CDR3 DNA: TGTGGCAGCAGCTTAGGGTTACTGGCGGGGCCCTACGAGCAGTACTTC.

The rearrangement uses TRBV27 and TRBJ2-1, with 8 bases that match TRBD1. Germline lookup yields CDR1 MNHEY and CDR2 SMNVEV (reference sequence). Trimming took 2 bases from V and 7 from J; bases not matched to a gene: 4. The CDR3 has 14 amino acids. As DNA, the CDR3 is TGTGCCAGCAGTTTAGGGACAGGTGGGAATGAGCAGTTCTTC. Residues: CASSLGTGGNEQFF.

Ten or more counts support this clonotype. V usage is TRBV3-1 and J usage is TRBJ2-5, with D tentatively TRBD2 (5 bases). This CDR3 has 13 residues. The germline CDR1 and CDR2 sequences are LGHDT and YNNKEL (reference sequence). V lost 4 bases, J lost 1 base, and 7 bases lay in between. The CDR3 sequence: CASSRGLQETQYF. CDR3 sequence (DNA): TGTGCCAGCAGCCGCGGGCTCCAAGAGACCCAGTACTTC.

The CDR3 loop is CASGVNRLAGVTGELFF. In DNA form, the CDR3 reads TGTGCCAGTGGTGTCAATCGTCTAGCGGGAGTCACCGGGGAGCTGTTTTTT. The chain uses TRBV19 and TRBJ2-2; 10 bases match TRBD2. V shed 8 bases, J shed 4 bases, and the junction held 13 bases outside the gene matches. The CDR3 has 17 residues. Germline V lookup: CDR1 LNHDA, CDR2 SQIVND (reference sequence).

This clonotype was observed a few times. The chain has TRBV20-1 and TRBJ2-5, with TRBD2 matching over 10 bases. Germline values: CDR1 DFQATT, CDR2 SNEGSKA (reference sequence). After removal of 0 bases from V and 2 bases from J, the junction contained 3 bases not matched to a gene. The CDR3 covers 15 residues. This CDR3 is CSAREASGGQETQYF. The CDR3 nucleotides are TGCAGTGCTAGAGAAGCTAGCGGGGGACAAGAGACCCAGTACTTC.

In this sample, this clonotype turned up many times. The chain combines TRBV7-2 with TRBJ2-2, with D unclear. The V and J ends lost 5 bases and 6 bases respectively, with 16 bases between them. Germline V gene data show CDR1 as SGHTA and CDR2 as FQGNSA. This CDR3 spans 15 amino acids. The CDR3 DNA follows: TGTGCCAGCAGCCCACGGGTGGGGTGGCCCGGGGAGCTGTTTTTT. It encodes CASSPRVGWPGELFF.

This clonotype showed up just a few times. The chain carries TRBV30 and TRBJ1-4; the D is unclear. Trimming pared 5 bases from V and 5 bases from J, leaving 15 bases between. There are 14 residues in the CDR3. From germline, CDR1 is GTSNPN and CDR2 SVGIG (reference sequence). CDR3 sequence reads: CAWGRTGENEKLFF. The CDR3, as DNA: TGTGCCTGGGGTAGGACGGGCGAGAATGAAAAACTGTTTTTT.

As regards this clonotype: A much larger clone is a single base away; this may be a read error. The J gene is TRBJ2-7, the V gene TRBV9; no clear D. The germline gives CDR1 SGDLS, CDR2 YYNGEE. The V and J ends lost 8 bases and 2 bases respectively, with 23 bases between them. The CDR3 extends over 16 amino acids. CDR3: CARSLSVGKFAYEQYF. Written as DNA, the CDR3 is TGTGCCAGAAGCTTATCAGTGGGCAAGTTCGCCTACGAGCAGTACTTC.